This TCR beta chain was obtained from a study of CD8+ T cells in alopecia areata. Study observations and caveats: Lesional scalp, especially alopecia totalis/universalis, showed higher clonality than normal scalp.

Treatment noted: oral pan-JAK inhibitor, 5-10 mg twice daily. Alopecia areata patients had lesional scalp punch biopsies and peripheral blood taken from them. V dropped 6 bases and J dropped 4 bases, with 15 bases sitting between them. This CDR3 spans 14 amino acids. Looked up from germline, CDR1 is LNHDA and CDR2 is SQIVND (reference sequence). Comments on this clone: Its cognate antigen is unknown.

RNA extraction and reverse transcription yielded cDNA as sequencing template. Data came from immunoSEQ multiplex PCR; TCRdb stores just in-frame clones and leaves some out. The sample contains 85,000 to 110,000 clones, just over 85% of which appear only once. The source was CD8+ T cells sorted from blood, collected between weeks 30 and 35, from a patient treated with tofacitinib. The receptor was isolated from a human donor with alopecia areata. The J gene is TRBJ1-1, the V gene TRBV19, with D possibly being TRBD1 (5 bases). The CDR3 loop is CASRFGTGITEAFF. The CDR3 DNA reads TGTGCCAGTAGATTCGGAACAGGAATCACTGAAGCTTTCTTT.